This T cell receptor beta chain is from a study of OX40 agonist ivuxolimab in advanced cancers. The wider study: In this trial design, patients received ivuxolimab intravenously at 0.01 to 10 mg/kg every 2 weeks. Three patients showed partial responses: one hepatocellular carcinoma and two cutaneous melanoma cases. Overall study findings and caveats: Some patients without response likewise showed low normalized clonal expansion.

For this clone: Its antigen is undetermined.

Clones were read by immunoSEQ multiplex PCR, and TCRdb kept only the in-frame ones, dropping some. There are about 86,000 clones in the sample; approximately 90% occur only once, and 1.3% to 1.5% lies in the top ten. Peripheral blood came from all dose cohorts at three timepoints. This material consisted of CD4+ or CD8+ T cells sorted from blood, taken in a trial of the OX40 agonist ivuxolimab. The sequence was collected from an adult with an advanced solid tumor such as melanoma, head and neck, liver or kidney cancer.

The CDR3 bases are TGTGCCAGCAGTTTAAGCGGGAAGGGCTACAATGAGCAGTTCTTC. Its protein product is CASSLSGKGYNEQFF. The chain recombines TRBV28 with TRBJ2-1, with TRBD2 matching 7 bases. Germline CDR1 reads MDHEN; CDR2 reads SYDVKM. V lost 2 bases and J lost 3; bases outside the gene matches: 4. The length of the CDR3 is 15 residues.